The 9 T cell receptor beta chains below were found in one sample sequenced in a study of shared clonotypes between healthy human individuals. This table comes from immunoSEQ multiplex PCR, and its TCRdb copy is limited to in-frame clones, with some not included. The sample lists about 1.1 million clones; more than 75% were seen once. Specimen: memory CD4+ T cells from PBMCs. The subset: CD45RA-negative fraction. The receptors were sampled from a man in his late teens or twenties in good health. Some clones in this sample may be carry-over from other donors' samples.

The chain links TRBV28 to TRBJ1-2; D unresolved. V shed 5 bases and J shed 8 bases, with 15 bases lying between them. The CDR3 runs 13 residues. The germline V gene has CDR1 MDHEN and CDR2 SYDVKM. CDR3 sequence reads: CASSTLLNSGYTF. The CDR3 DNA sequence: TGTGCCAGCAGTACGCTCCTAAACAGCGGCTACACCTTC.

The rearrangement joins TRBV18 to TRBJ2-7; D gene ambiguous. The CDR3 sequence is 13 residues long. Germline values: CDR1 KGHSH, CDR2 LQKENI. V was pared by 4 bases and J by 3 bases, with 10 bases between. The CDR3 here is CASSLVTNYEQYF. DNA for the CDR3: TGTGCCAGCTCACTGGTAACCAACTACGAGCAGTACTTC.

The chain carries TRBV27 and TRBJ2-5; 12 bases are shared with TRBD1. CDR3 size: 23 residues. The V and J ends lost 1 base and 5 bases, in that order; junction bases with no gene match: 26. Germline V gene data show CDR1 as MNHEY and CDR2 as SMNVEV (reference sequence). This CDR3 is CASSLCVTYDPKPGQGARETQYF. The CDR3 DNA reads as TGTGCCAGCAGTTTATGCGTTACCTATGACCCGAAACCGGGACAGGGGGCTCGGGAGACCCAGTACTTC.

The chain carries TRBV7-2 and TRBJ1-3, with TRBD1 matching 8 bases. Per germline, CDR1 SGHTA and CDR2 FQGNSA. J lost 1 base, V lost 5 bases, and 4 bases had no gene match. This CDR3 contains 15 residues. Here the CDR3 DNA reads TGTGCCAGCAGCACGCGACAGGGGTCTGGAAACACCATATATTTT. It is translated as CASSTRQGSGNTIYF.

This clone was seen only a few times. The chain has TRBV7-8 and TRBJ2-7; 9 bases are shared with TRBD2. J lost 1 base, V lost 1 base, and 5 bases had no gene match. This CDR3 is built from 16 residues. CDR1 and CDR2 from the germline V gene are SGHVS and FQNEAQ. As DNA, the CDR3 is TGTGCCAGCAGCTTAGGTTACACTAGCGGGTCCTACGAGCAGTACTTC. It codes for CASSLGYTSGSYEQYF.

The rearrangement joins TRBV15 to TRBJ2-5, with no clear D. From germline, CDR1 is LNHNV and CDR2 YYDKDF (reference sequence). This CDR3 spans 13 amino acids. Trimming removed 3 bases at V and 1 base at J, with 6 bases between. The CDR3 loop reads CATSSTLQETQYF. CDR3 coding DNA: TGTGCCACCAGCAGTACTCTCCAAGAGACCCAGTACTTC.

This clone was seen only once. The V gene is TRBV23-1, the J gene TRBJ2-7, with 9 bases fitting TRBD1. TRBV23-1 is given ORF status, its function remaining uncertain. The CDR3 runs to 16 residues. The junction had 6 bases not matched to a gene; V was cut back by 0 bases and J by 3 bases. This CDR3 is CASSQSSGQGLYEQYF. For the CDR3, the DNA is TGCGCCAGCAGTCAATCCTCGGGACAGGGCCTCTACGAGCAGTACTTC.

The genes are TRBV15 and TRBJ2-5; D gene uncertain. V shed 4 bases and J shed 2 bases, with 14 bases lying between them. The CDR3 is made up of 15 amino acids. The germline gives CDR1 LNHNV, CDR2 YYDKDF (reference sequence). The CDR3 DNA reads TGTGCCACCAGCACGGGCCGCGGATCGCAAGAGACCCAGTACTTC. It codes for CATSTGRGSQETQYF.

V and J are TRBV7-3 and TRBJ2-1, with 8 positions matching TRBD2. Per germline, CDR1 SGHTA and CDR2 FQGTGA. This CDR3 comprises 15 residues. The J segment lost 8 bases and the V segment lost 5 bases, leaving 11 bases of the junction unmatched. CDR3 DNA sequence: TGTGCCAGCAGCCTACTAGCGGACTCGTTGGATGAGCAGTTCTTC. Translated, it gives CASSLLADSLDEQFF.